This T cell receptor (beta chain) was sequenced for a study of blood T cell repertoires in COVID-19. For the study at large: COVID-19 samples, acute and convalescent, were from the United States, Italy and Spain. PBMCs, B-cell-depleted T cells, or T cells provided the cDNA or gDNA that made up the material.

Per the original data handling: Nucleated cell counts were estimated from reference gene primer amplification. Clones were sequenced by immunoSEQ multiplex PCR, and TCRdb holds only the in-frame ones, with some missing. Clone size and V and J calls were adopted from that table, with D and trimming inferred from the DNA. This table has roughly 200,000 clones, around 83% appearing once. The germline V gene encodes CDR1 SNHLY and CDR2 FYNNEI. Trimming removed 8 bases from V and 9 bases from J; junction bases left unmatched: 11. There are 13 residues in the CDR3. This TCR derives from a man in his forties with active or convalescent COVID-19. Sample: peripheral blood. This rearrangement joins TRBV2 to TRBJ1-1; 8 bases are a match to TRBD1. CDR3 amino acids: CASAGQGGLKAFF. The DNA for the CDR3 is TGTGCCAGCGCCGGACAGGGAGGTTTAAAAGCTTTCTTT.